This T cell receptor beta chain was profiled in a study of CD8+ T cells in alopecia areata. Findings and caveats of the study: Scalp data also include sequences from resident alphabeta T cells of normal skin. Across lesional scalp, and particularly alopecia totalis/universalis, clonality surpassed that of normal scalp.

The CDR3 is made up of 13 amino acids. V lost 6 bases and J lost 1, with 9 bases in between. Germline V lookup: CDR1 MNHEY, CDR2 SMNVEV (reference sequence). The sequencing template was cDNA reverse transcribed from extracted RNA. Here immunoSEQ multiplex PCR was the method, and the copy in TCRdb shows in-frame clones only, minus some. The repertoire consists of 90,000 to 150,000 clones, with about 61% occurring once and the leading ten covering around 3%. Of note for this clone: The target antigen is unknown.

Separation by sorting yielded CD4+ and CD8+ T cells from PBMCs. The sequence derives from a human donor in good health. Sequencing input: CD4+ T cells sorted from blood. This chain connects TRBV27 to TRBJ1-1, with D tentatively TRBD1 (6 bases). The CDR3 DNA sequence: TGTGCCAGCAGGTTACAGGGGAACACTGAAGCTTTCTTT. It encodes CASRLQGNTEAFF.